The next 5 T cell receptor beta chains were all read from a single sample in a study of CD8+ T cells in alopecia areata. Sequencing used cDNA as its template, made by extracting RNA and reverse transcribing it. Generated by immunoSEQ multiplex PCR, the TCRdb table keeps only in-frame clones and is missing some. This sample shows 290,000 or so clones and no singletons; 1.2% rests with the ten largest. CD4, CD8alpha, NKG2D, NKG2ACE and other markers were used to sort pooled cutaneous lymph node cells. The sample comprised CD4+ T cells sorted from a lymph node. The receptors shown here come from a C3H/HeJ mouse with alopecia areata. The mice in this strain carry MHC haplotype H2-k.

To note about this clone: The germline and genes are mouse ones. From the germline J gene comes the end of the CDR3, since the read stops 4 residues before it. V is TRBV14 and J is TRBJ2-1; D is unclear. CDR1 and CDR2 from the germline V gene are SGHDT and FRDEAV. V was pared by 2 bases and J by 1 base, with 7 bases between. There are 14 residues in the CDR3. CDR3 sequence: CASSLTVNYAEQFF. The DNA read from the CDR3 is TGTGCCAGCAGTTTAACAGTCAACTATGCT.

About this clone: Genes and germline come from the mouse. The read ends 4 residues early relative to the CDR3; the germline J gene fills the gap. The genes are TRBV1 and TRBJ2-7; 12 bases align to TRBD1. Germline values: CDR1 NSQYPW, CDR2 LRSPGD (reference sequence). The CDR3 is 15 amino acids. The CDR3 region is CTCSADGDRGHEQYF. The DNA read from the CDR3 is TGCACCTGCAGTGCAGATGGGGACAGGGGGCAT.

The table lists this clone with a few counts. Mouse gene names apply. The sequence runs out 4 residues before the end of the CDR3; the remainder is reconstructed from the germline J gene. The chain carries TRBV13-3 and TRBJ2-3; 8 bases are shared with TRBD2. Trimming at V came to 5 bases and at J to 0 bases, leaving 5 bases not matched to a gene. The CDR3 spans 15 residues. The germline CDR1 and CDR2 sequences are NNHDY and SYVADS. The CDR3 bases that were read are TGTGCCAGCAGAGGACTGGGATCTAGTGCAGAA. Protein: CASRGLGSSAE. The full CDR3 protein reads CASRGLGSSAETLYF.

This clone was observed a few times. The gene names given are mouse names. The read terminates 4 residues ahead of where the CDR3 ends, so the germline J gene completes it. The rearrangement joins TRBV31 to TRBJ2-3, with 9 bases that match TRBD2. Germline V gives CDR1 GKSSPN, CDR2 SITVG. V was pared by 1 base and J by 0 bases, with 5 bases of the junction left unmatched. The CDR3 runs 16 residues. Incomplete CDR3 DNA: TGTGCCTGGAGTCCCTTCGGACTGGGGAGTGCAGAA. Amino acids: CAWSPFGLGSAE. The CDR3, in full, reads CAWSPFGLGSAETLYF.

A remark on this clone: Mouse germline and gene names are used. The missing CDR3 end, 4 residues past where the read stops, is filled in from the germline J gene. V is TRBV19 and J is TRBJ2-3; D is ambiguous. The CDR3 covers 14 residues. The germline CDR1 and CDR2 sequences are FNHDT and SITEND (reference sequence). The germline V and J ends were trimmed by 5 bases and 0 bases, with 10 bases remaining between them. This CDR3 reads CASRMTSSAETLYF. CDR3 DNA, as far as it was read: TGTGCCAGCAGGATGACATCTAGTGCAGAA. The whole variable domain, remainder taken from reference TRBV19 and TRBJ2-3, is GGIITQTPKFLIGQEGQKLTLKCQQNFNHDTMYWYRQDSGKGLRLIYYSITENDLQKGDLSEGYDASREKKSSFSLTVTSAQKNEMAVFLCASRMTSSAETLYFGSGTRLTVL.